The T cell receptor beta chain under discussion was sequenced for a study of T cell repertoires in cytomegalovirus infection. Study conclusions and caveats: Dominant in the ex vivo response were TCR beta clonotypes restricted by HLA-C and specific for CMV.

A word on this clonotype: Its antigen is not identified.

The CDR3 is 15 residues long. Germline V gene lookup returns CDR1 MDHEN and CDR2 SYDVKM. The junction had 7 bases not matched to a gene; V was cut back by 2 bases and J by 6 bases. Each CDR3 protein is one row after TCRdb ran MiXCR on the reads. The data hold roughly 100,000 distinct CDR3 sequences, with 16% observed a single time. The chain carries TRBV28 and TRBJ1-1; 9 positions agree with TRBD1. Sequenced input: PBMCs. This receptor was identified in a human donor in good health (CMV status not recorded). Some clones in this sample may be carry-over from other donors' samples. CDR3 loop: CASSLGQGNGAEAFF. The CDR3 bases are TGTGCCAGCAGTTTAGGACAGGGGAACGGGGCTGAAGCTTTCTTT.